Included here is one TCR beta chain sequence, with context. The target antigen is unknown. TCRdb ran MiXCR on the 5' RACE reads and lists one entry per CDR3 protein. Counted here are about 69,000 distinct CDR3 sequences, about 10% occurring once; the ten biggest clones make up 5.9%. These data come from a study of early T cells in non-severe SARS-CoV-2 infection. Study-wide results and limits: Sequences matched to VDJdb favored anti-spike CD8 responses, while private and CD4 specificities were missed.

V gave up 4 bases and J gave up 2 bases; unmatched junction bases: 3. Germline-derived CDR1 and CDR2 are SGHNT and YENEEA. This CDR3 region has 16 residues. The chain uses TRBV11-3 and TRBJ2-1, with 12 bases matching TRBD2. This receptor was obtained from an adult who was a healthcare worker with PCR-confirmed SARS-CoV-2 infection or an uninfected control (not recorded which). The source material was whole blood. The CDR3 bases are TGTGCCAGCAGCTCGAGGACTAGCGGGACCTACAATGAGCAGTTCTTC. Translation gives CASSSRTSGTYNEQFF.